This TCR beta chain was identified during a study of blood T cell repertoires in COVID-19. In the original analysis: Scientists estimated how many nucleated cells there were by amplifying reference gene primers. Clones were read by immunoSEQ multiplex PCR, and TCRdb kept only the in-frame ones, dropping some. V and J calls and clone size are those listed in that table; D and trimming were worked out from the DNA. Of about 100,000 clones listed, around four fifths were seen once; the top ten hold roughly a third. The germline CDR1 and CDR2 sequences are MNHNS and SASEGT. The J segment lost 6 bases and the V segment lost 2 bases, leaving 6 bases of the junction unmatched. The CDR3 has 15 amino acids.

Source material: peripheral blood. This sequence originates from a man between 70 and 80 years old with active or convalescent COVID-19. The rearrangement uses TRBV6-1 and TRBJ2-2; 7 bases agree with TRBD1. CDR3 in amino acids: CASSEWGTESGELFF. As DNA, the CDR3 is TGTGCCAGCAGTGAATGGGGGACAGAATCCGGGGAGCTGTTTTTT.